This TCR beta chain was retrieved from a study of beta chain features in type 1 diabetes. Study context: Cell yields, gender and age were similar in healthy donors and patients. Study outcomes and limitations: Significant though moderate, a shortening of TCRB CDR3s appeared in all four CD4+ subsets of Type 1 diabetes patients. PCR might favor shorter templates, equally in patients and controls. A cDNA-based sequencing approach could over-represent cells with high TCR expression.

This clone was seen more than once but under ten times. Its antigen remains unknown. cDNA synthesis used the whole RNA isolate, giving expressed TCRB sequences. The data were produced by immunoSEQ multiplex PCR, yet TCRdb's version contains in-frame clones alone and is incomplete. Of 600,000 to 700,000 clones in the sample, approximately 13% are singletons; the top ten hold 0.095% to 0.15%. Sequencing was done on a sample of naive CD4+ T cells from blood. The sequence derives from a man aged 25-45 years with type 1 diabetes.

The CDR3 bases are TGTGCCAGCAGCTTAGGGCAGAACGACGCTCGCTACACCTTC. Translating it yields CASSLGQNDARYTF. J is TRBJ1-2 and V is TRBV7-9; no clear D gene. There are 14 residues in the CDR3. V gave up 1 base and J gave up 9 bases, with 15 bases separating them. Germline V gene data show CDR1 as SEHNR and CDR2 as FQNEAQ (reference sequence).